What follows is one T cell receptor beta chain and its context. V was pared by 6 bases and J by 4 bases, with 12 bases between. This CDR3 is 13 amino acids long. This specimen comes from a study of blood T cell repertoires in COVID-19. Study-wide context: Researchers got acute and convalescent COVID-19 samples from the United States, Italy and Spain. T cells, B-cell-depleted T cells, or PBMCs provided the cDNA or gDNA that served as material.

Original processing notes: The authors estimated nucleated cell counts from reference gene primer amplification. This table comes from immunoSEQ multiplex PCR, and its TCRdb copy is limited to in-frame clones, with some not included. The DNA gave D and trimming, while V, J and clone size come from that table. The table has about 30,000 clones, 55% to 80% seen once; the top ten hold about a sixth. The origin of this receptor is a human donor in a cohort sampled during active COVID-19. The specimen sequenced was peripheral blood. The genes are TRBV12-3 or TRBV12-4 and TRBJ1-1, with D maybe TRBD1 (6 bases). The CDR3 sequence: CASSTGISTEAFF. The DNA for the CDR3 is TGTGCCAGCAGCACAGGGATAAGCACTGAAGCTTTCTTT.